The following is a T cell receptor (beta chain) sequence with its context. In the source study's methods: Using reference gene primer amplification, nucleated cell counts were estimated. The assay was immunoSEQ multiplex PCR, and TCRdb's table has in-frame clones only and misses some. The D gene and trimming were derived from the DNA, and the V and J assignments and clone size from that table. Among fewer than 130,000 clones listed, approximately 85% were seen once. The data were taken from a study of blood T cell repertoires in COVID-19. At the level of the study: Acute-phase and convalescent COVID-19 samples originated in the United States, Italy and Spain. The cDNA or gDNA used as material had been derived from T cells, B-cell-depleted T cells, or PBMCs.

The V gene end was trimmed by 3 bases and the J gene end by 6 bases; junction bases not matched to a gene: 7. Germline V lookup: CDR1 MGHRA, CDR2 YSYEKL. This CDR3 is 14 amino acids long. The sample consisted of peripheral blood. This clonotype was sampled from a woman between 55 and 75 years old with acute or convalescent COVID-19. This chain joins TRBV4-1 and TRBJ1-2, with 7 nucleotides matching TRBD1. CDR3 protein: CASSHNDRVDGYTF. CDR3 coding DNA: TGCGCCAGCAGCCATAATGACAGGGTGGATGGCTACACCTTC.